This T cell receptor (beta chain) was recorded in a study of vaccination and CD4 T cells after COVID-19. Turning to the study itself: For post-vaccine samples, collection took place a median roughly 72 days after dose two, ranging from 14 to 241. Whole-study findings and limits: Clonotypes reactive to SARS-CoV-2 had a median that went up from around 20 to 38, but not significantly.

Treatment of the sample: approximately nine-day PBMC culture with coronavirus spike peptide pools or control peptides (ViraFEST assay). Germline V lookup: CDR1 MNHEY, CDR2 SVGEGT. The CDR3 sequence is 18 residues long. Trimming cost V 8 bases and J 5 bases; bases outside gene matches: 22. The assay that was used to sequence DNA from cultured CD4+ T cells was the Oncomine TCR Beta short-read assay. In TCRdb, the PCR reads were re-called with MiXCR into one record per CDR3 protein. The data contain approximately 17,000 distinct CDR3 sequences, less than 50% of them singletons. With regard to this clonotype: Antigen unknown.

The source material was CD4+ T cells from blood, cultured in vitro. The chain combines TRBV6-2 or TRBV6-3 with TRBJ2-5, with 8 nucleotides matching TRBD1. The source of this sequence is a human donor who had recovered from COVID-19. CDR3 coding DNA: TGTGCCAGCTCCGCCGGCGTAGGACAGGGTCCCTTTCCGGAGACCCAGTACTTC. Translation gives CASSAGVGQGPFPETQYF.